This T cell receptor (beta chain) was identified in a study of T cell responses to AZD1222 COVID-19 vaccine. Study-level results: Unmutated regions of variants are reportedly targeted by nearly half of spike-specific TCRs. CD4 TCRs associated with vaccination spanned spike, dominating at 160-218 and 743-854. There were repertoire samples only from the period after the peak T cell response.

Details on this clone: Its cognate antigen is unknown.

Sequenced by immunoSEQ multiplex PCR; TCRdb stores in-frame clones only, minus some. The sample holds about 260,000 clones; 90% to 95% are singletons and the top ten take roughly 0.51%. The sample was peripheral blood, taken on day 0 of AZD1222 vaccination. The sequence derives from an adult in good health.

The CDR3 protein is CASSRGPEETQYF. CDR3 in DNA: TGTGCCAGTAGTCGCGGACCGGAGGAGACCCAGTACTTC. The chain is built from TRBV19 and TRBJ2-5; D is unclear. The CDR3 contains 13 residues. V was shortened by 5 bases and J by 5 bases, with 12 bases between the two germline ends. Germline-derived CDR1 and CDR2 are LNHDA and SQIVND (reference sequence).